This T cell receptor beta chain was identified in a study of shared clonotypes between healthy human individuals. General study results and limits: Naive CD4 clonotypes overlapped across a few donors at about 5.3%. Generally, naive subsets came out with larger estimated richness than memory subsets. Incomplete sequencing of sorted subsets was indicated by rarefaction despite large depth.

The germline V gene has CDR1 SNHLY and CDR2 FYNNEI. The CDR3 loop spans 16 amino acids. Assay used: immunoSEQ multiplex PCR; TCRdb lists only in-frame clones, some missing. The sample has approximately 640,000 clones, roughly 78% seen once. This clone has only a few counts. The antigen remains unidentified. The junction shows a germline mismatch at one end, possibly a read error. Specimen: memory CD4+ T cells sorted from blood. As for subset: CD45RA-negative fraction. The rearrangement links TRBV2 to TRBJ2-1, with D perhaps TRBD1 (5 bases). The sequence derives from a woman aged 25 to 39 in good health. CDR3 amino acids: CASREEYGQWADEQFF. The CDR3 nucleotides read TGTGCCAGCAGGGAAGAGTACGGACAATGGGCGGATGAGCAGTTCTTC.